These 21 T cell receptor beta chains came from one sample sequenced in a study of blood T cell repertoires in COVID-19. Some clones are missing from TCRdb's copy, which holds only in-frame ones; the method was immunoSEQ multiplex PCR. The table has 250,000 or so clones, roughly 90% seen once. The sample comprised peripheral blood. These receptors all stem from a man in his sixties with acute or convalescent COVID-19.

The rearrangement joins TRBV27 to TRBJ2-1; 15 bases match TRBD2. CDR3 size: 16 residues. Germline V gene lookup returns CDR1 MNHEY and CDR2 SMNVEV (reference sequence). The trim removed 5 bases at V and 7 bases at J, leaving 6 bases unmatched. CDR3 sequence: CASSGGTSGRINEQFF. For the CDR3, the DNA is TGTGCCAGCAGTGGAGGGACTAGCGGGAGGATTAATGAGCAGTTCTTC.

In its sample, this clone was seen once. The chain employs TRBV11-2 and TRBJ2-1; D is perhaps TRBD2 (5 bases). Trimming took 1 base from V and 0 from J, leaving 10 bases between them. The CDR3 runs to 16 residues. CDR1 and CDR2 (germline): SGHAT, FQNNGV. CDR3 nucleotides: TGTGCCAGCAGCTTAGCGGGATTGAGCTCCTACAATGAGCAGTTCTTC. It codes for CASSLAGLSSYNEQFF.

V is TRBV5-5 and J is TRBJ1-4; maybe TRBD1 (6 bases). The germline CDR1 and CDR2 sequences are SGHKS and YYEKEE (reference sequence). The CDR3 extends over 18 amino acids. Trimming took 0 bases from V and 0 from J, leaving 15 bases between them. CDR3 protein: CASSLGPQGLPTNEKLFF. The CDR3, as DNA: TGTGCCAGCAGCTTGGGACCCCAGGGGCTCCCAACTAATGAAAAACTGTTTTTT. The full variable domain, rest sourced from reference TRBV5-5 and TRBJ1-4, is DAGVTQSPTHLIKTRGQQVTLRCSPISGHKSVSWYQQVLGQGPQFIFQYYEKEERGRGNFPDRFSARQFPNYSSELNVNALLLGDSALYLCASSLGPQGLPTNEKLFFGSGTQLSVL.

CDR3 amino acids: CASSPLGGFHEQYF. The CDR3 coding sequence is TGTGCCAGCAGTCCCCTCGGGGGGTTCCACGAGCAGTACTTC. This rearrangement joins TRBV6-5 to TRBJ2-7; 7 bases are shared with TRBD2. This CDR3 spans 14 amino acids. V shed 5 bases, J shed 5 bases, and the junction held 9 bases outside the gene matches. Germline CDR1 reads MNHEY; CDR2 reads SVGAGI.

V and J are TRBV6-2 or TRBV6-3 and TRBJ1-1; a weak D match, TRBD1 (6 bases). Trimming stripped 2 bases from V and 3 bases from J, with 10 bases between. The CDR3 consists of 14 residues. CDR1 is MNHEY and CDR2 is SVGEGT in the germline V gene. The CDR3 here is CASSYVTGYTEAFF. For the CDR3, the DNA is TGTGCCAGCAGTTACGTGACAGGCTACACTGAAGCTTTCTTT.

This clone was seen only a few times. This rearrangement joins TRBV2 to TRBJ2-7, with TRBD1 identical over 7 bases. This CDR3 has 17 amino acids. The junction had 17 bases not matched to a gene; V was cut back by 6 bases and J by 3 bases. The germline CDR1 and CDR2 sequences are SNHLY and FYNNEI. The CDR3 nucleotides are TGTGCCAGCAGGAAGAATCGGGACAGTTTCTTAATCTACGAGCAGTACTTC. This encodes CASRKNRDSFLIYEQYF.

V is TRBV29-1 and J is TRBJ2-1, with D perhaps matching TRBD1 (6 bases). Germline V gives CDR1 SQVTM, CDR2 ANQGSEA. The CDR3 is made up of 16 amino acids. V was cut by 2 bases and J by 0 bases, with 14 bases left in between. DNA for the CDR3: TGCAGCGTTGAACGTCAGGGGCTTAGCTCCTACAATGAGCAGTTCTTC. Translated: CSVERQGLSSYNEQFF.

This clone was counted a single time. The V gene is TRBV7-8, the J gene TRBJ2-1; TRBD2 matches 10 bases. The V and J ends lost 5 bases and 4 bases, in that order; junction bases with no gene match: 8. The CDR3 runs 16 residues. The V gene's germline CDR1 is SGHVS and CDR2 FQNEAQ. The CDR3 bases are TGTGCCAGCAGCCTAGGAGCGGGAGGGCCTTACAATGAGCAGTTCTTC. This translates into CASSLGAGGPYNEQFF.

The chain employs TRBV2 and TRBJ2-7; 8 bases are shared with TRBD1. V lost 4 bases and J lost 2; bases outside the gene matches: 7. CDR1 is SNHLY and CDR2 is FYNNEI in the germline V gene. This CDR3 has 15 residues. CDR3 sequence (DNA): TGTGCCAGCAGTGTCCGACAGGGGATTACCTACGAGCAGTACTTC. It encodes CASSVRQGITYEQYF.

This sequence joins TRBV18 and TRBJ2-3; TRBD1 matches 9 bases. This CDR3 spans 16 amino acids. Trimming removed 6 bases from V and 2 bases from J; junction bases left unmatched: 9. Germline CDR1 reads KGHSH; CDR2 reads LQKENI. The CDR3 here is CASSQLRQGVTDTQYF. The CDR3 DNA reads as TGTGCCAGCTCCCAACTGAGACAGGGGGTCACAGATACGCAGTATTTT.

The rearrangement links TRBV28 to TRBJ2-1, with TRBD2 matching over 12 bases. This CDR3 is 18 amino acids long. V dropped 4 bases and J dropped 4; count of bases not matched to a gene: 11. CDR1 is MDHEN and CDR2 is SYDVKM in the germline V gene. The CDR3 bases are TGTGCCAGCAGTTCTCTAGCGGGAGGGTCCCCCTCGTACAATGAGCAGTTCTTC. This codes for CASSSLAGGSPSYNEQFF.

The chain has TRBV24-1 and TRBJ1-2; D might be TRBD1 (6 bases). Germline V lookup: CDR1 KGHDR, CDR2 SFDVKD. There are 14 residues in the CDR3. Trimming pared 7 bases from V and 8 bases from J, leaving 19 bases between. The CDR3 protein is CATSPGGAVGGYTF. Written as DNA, the CDR3 is TGTGCCACCAGCCCCGGGGGGGCCGTTGGGGGCTACACCTTC.

V gene TRBV6-5 combines with J gene TRBJ1-2, with a tentative D call TRBD1 (5 bases). CDR1 and CDR2 (germline): MNHEY, SVGAGI. V shed 10 bases and J shed 0 bases, with 18 bases lying between them. This CDR3 has 15 amino acids. CDR3 sequence (DNA): TGTGCCACCTCAGCGTCAGGGCTGCCTAACTATGGCTACACCTTC. Amino acid sequence: CATSASGLPNYGYTF.

This chain connects TRBV28 to TRBJ2-7; D uncertain. V was shortened by 7 bases and J by 2 bases, with 12 bases between the two germline ends. The CDR3 runs to 13 residues. CDR1 and CDR2 from the germline V gene are MDHEN and SYDVKM. Written as DNA, the CDR3 is TGTGCCAGCAACAGAGTGGCCCCCTACGAGCAGTACTTC. This encodes CASNRVAPYEQYF.

This clone was seen once. The chain is built from TRBV3-1 (or the pseudogene TRBV3-2) and TRBJ2-7, with 7 bases matching TRBD2. The CDR3 has 15 residues. Trimming cost V 4 bases and J 1 base; bases outside gene matches: 7. Germline V lookup: CDR1 LGHDT, CDR2 YNNKEL (reference sequence). In DNA, the CDR3 is TGTGCCAGCAGCCGGGTAGGGAGGGCTTCCTACGAGCAGTACTTC. This codes for CASSRVGRASYEQYF.

This sequence joins TRBV7-2 and TRBJ1-2; 7 positions agree with TRBD1. This CDR3 has 13 amino acids. Trimming cost V 5 bases and J 4 bases; bases outside gene matches: 4. Germline CDR1 and CDR2: SGHTA and FQGNSA. The CDR3 loop reads CASSLDRSYGYTF. The CDR3 bases are TGTGCCAGCAGCCTGGACAGGTCCTATGGCTACACCTTC.

The chain recombines TRBV2 with TRBJ2-1; TRBD2 is a possible D gene (6 bases). Trimming left V 4 bases short and J 4 bases short, with 8 bases between. CDR1 is SNHLY, CDR2 FYNNEI, per germline. This CDR3 is built from 13 residues. CDR3 amino acids: CASSAGEYNEQFF. DNA for the CDR3: TGTGCCAGCAGTGCGGGAGAGTACAATGAGCAGTTCTTC.

The V call is TRBV30, the J call TRBJ1-6; D call uncertain. The CDR3 runs to 13 residues. V was trimmed by 2 bases and J by 5 bases, leaving 7 bases between them. Germline CDR1 reads GTSNPN; CDR2 reads SVGIG (reference sequence). Here the CDR3 DNA reads TGTGCCTGGAGTACAGATAATAATTCACCCCTCCACTTT. Translation: CAWSTDNNSPLHF.

The rearrangement uses TRBV7-9 and TRBJ2-7; TRBD2 matches 10 bases. The V gene's germline CDR1 is SEHNR and CDR2 FQNEAQ (reference sequence). The CDR3 totals 15 residues. With V trimmed by 1 base and J by 6 bases, 6 bases remained unmatched. The CDR3 DNA is TGTGCCAGCAGCTTAGAGCCTAGCGGGAGCCCCGAGCAGTACTTC. Protein product: CASSLEPSGSPEQYF.

The chain joins TRBV7-2 to TRBJ1-3; D remains ambiguous. V lost 6 bases, J lost 0 bases, and 9 bases lay in between. Germline V gene sequence: CDR1 SGHTA, CDR2 FQGNSA. CDR3 length equals 14 residues. Written as DNA, the CDR3 is TGTGCCAGCAGGTCTCCTAGCTCTGGAAACACCATATATTTT. Its translation: CASRSPSSGNTIYF.

The CDR3 bases are TGTGCCAGCAGCGTAGGAGTTAGCGGTTACACAGATACGCAGTATTTT. The encoded protein is CASSVGVSGYTDTQYF. The chain employs TRBV9 and TRBJ2-3; weak D call: TRBD2 (6 bases). V was shortened by 0 bases and J by 2 bases, with 13 bases between the two germline ends. The germline V gene has CDR1 SGDLS and CDR2 YYNGEE. CDR3 length equals 16 residues.